These 21 T cell receptor beta chains share one sample of origin, sequenced in a study of T cell repertoires in ileal Crohn's disease. TCRdb keeps only in-frame clones here, not all; method: immunoSEQ multiplex PCR. The repertoire has some 30,000 clones, roughly 77% of them found once; the top ten carry roughly 19%. Sequenced: ileal tissue. These receptors originate from an adult with Crohn's disease.

The rearrangement links TRBV29-1 to TRBJ2-7; the match to TRBD1 covers 12 bases. Trimming removed 2 bases from V and 7 bases from J; junction bases left unmatched: 9. The CDR3 is 15 residues long. Germline values: CDR1 SQVTM, CDR2 ANQGSEA. The CDR3 bases are TGCAGCGTTGAATTGGGGGACAGGGGGCGCAGGGAGCAGTACTTC. Its translation: CSVELGDRGRREQYF.

V usage is TRBV11-1 and J usage is TRBJ2-1; maybe TRBD2 (5 bases). This CDR3 contains 13 residues. Germline V lookup: CDR1 SGHAT, CDR2 FQDESV (reference sequence). The V end was cut by 2 bases, the J end by 7 bases, with 9 bases between. Here the CDR3 reads CASSLRGMNEQFF. The DNA for the CDR3 is TGTGCCAGCAGCTTACGAGGGATGAATGAGCAGTTCTTC.

This sequence joins TRBV5-4 and TRBJ2-5; no clear D. The assigned J gene may be wrong: the sequence end matches TRBJ2-7 better. CDR1 and CDR2 (germline): SGHNT, YYREEE (reference sequence). The CDR3 is 13 amino acids. Written as DNA, the CDR3 is TGTGCCAGCAGTCTGATCGACTCCTACGAGCAGTACTTC. Translating gives CASSLIDSYEQYF.

The chain couples TRBV10-3 to TRBJ2-3; D might be TRBD2 (6 bases). V was shortened by 6 bases and J by 0 bases, with 13 bases between the two germline ends. CDR1 and CDR2 (germline): ENHRY, SYGVKD. CDR3 length equals 15 residues. The CDR3 loop is CAIRDRAGSTDTQYF. CDR3 coding DNA: TGTGCCATCAGGGACCGCGCGGGGAGCACAGATACGCAGTATTTT.

The V call is TRBV16, the J call TRBJ1-4; D unresolved. Germline CDR1 KGHSY, CDR2 FQNENV. The V end was cut by 0 bases, the J end by 8 bases, with 4 bases between. The CDR3 contains 12 residues. In nucleotides, the CDR3 is TGTGCCAGCAGCCAATCCCGGGAAAAACTGTTTTTT. Protein product: CASSQSREKLFF.

Only a few counts were recorded for this clone. V and J are TRBV19 and TRBJ2-1; tentative D call: TRBD2 (6 bases). This CDR3 has 14 residues. Germline lookup yields CDR1 LNHDA and CDR2 SQIVND (reference sequence). Trimming stripped 5 bases from V and 4 bases from J, with 12 bases between. The CDR3 DNA reads as TGTGCCAGTAGTCGGCGGGACCAATACAATGAGCAGTTCTTC. This encodes CASSRRDQYNEQFF.

This rearrangement joins TRBV5-1 to TRBJ1-6, with D maybe TRBD1 (5 bases). Between the trimmed V and J ends, which lost 2 bases and 7 bases, there was a span of 13 bases. The CDR3 runs 15 residues. Germline V CDR1 and CDR2: SGHRS, YFSETQ. CDR3 nucleotides: TGCGCCAGCAGCTTCAGGGAAGTCGGAAATTCACCCCTCCACTTT. Encoded protein: CASSFREVGNSPLHF.

V is TRBV29-1 and J is TRBJ2-7, with TRBD2 identical over 9 bases. Germline V gene lookup returns CDR1 SQVTM and CDR2 ANQGSEA. V was pared by 5 bases and J by 1 base, with 9 bases of the junction left unmatched. CDR3 length: 15 amino acids. In DNA, the CDR3 is TGCAGCGTTTTTCGGGCTAGCGGGAATTCCTACGAGCAGTACTTC. Residues: CSVFRASGNSYEQYF.

V usage is TRBV10-3 and J usage is TRBJ2-1, with TRBD1 identical over 7 bases. Germline assignment: CDR1 ENHRY and CDR2 SYGVKD. Trimming cost V 8 bases and J 9 bases; bases outside gene matches: 13. The CDR3 has 14 residues. The CDR3 coding sequence is TGTGCCATCCGTTCACAACCCCCAGGGGGTGAGCAGTTCTTC. The encoded protein is CAIRSQPPGGEQFF.

This clone has a handful of counts. This chain joins TRBV5-6 and TRBJ1-2, with D maybe TRBD1 (5 bases). Germline CDR1 is SGHDT and CDR2 is YYEEEE. The CDR3 covers 15 residues. V was trimmed by 4 bases and J by 0 bases, leaving 13 bases between them. The CDR3 region is CASSRLGASNYGYTF. DNA for the CDR3: TGTGCCAGCAGCCGCCTAGGGGCCTCTAACTATGGCTACACCTTC.

This clone was observed once. V gene TRBV6-5 combines with J gene TRBJ1-2; D perhaps matches TRBD1 (6 bases). The ends were cut back, 1 base at V and 0 bases at J, with 9 bases in the middle. The CDR3 covers 15 residues. From germline, CDR1 is MNHEY and CDR2 SVGAGI. In DNA form, the CDR3 reads TGTGCCAGCAGTTACTTGGACAGCGCTAACTATGGCTACACCTTC. Amino acids: CASSYLDSANYGYTF.

The chain is built from TRBV7-9 and TRBJ2-5; 8 nucleotides line up with TRBD1. The CDR3 runs 15 residues. Per germline, CDR1 SEHNR and CDR2 FQNEAQ (reference sequence). Trimming at V came to 3 bases and at J to 4 bases, leaving 7 bases not matched to a gene. This chain's CDR3 is CASSFDRQGTETQYF. The CDR3 nucleotides are TGTGCCAGCAGCTTTGATCGACAGGGGACAGAGACCCAGTACTTC.

The rearrangement links TRBV14 to TRBJ1-2; D is perhaps TRBD1 (5 bases). From germline, CDR1 is SGHDN and CDR2 FVKESK. This CDR3 has 12 residues. V was pared by 4 bases and J by 7 bases, with 10 bases between. CDR3 sequence (DNA): TGTGCCAGCAGCCCGGGGACTTTTGGCTACACCTTC. Translating it yields CASSPGTFGYTF.

This chain joins TRBV19 and TRBJ2-7, with a possible D match to TRBD2 (6 bases). V lost 5 bases, J lost 0 bases, and 11 bases lay in between. The CDR3 has 14 residues. Per the germline V gene, CDR1 is LNHDA and CDR2 is SQIVND (reference sequence). The CDR3, as DNA: TGTGCCAGTAGTGCGGGACCGATCTCCTACGAGCAGTACTTC. This encodes CASSAGPISYEQYF.

This chain uses TRBV2 with TRBJ2-6; D is ambiguous. CDR1 is SNHLY and CDR2 is FYNNEI in the germline V gene. The CDR3 totals 15 residues. V was trimmed by 5 bases and J by 1 base, leaving 9 bases between them. Written as DNA, the CDR3 is TGTGCCAGCAGTCCTCCCAGATCTGGGGCCAACGTCCTGACTTTC. It encodes CASSPPRSGANVLTF. The full variable domain, rest sourced from reference TRBV2 and TRBJ2-6, is EPEVTQTPSHQVTQMGQEVILRCVPISNHLYFYWYRQILGQKVEFLVSFYNNEISEKSEIFDDQFSVERPDGSNFTLKIRSTKLEDSAMYFCASSPPRSGANVLTFGAGSRLTVL.

This rearrangement joins TRBV18 to TRBJ1-5; weak D call: TRBD1 (5 bases). CDR1 is KGHSH and CDR2 is LQKENI in the germline V gene. V gave up 4 bases and J gave up 4 bases, with 8 bases separating them. CDR3 length: 13 residues. The CDR3 is CASSHDSNQPQHF. The CDR3 coding sequence is TGTGCCAGCTCACACGACAGTAATCAGCCCCAGCATTTT.

V gene TRBV18 combines with J gene TRBJ1-1, with 8 positions matching TRBD1. The CDR3 extends over 13 amino acids. CDR1 is KGHSH and CDR2 is LQKENI in the germline V gene. V lost 4 bases to trimming and J lost 11 bases; unmatched junction nucleotides: 9. As DNA, the CDR3 is TGTGCCAGCTCACACGGACAGGGAGGTAACGCTTTCTTT. This gives the protein CASSHGQGGNAFF.

This sequence joins TRBV19 and TRBJ2-7, with 8 nucleotides matching TRBD1. The CDR3 length is 14 residues. The germline CDR1 and CDR2 sequences are LNHDA and SQIVND (reference sequence). J lost 5 bases, V lost 1 base, and 4 bases had no gene match. The CDR3 loop is CASSIGTGSNEQYF. The CDR3 region has the DNA TGTGCCAGTAGTATAGGGACAGGGTCCAACGAGCAGTACTTC.

The chain is built from TRBV11-1 and TRBJ2-5, with TRBD1 identical over 8 bases. V was clipped by 5 bases and J by 5 bases; unmatched bases: 7. Germline loops: CDR1 SGHAT, CDR2 FQDESV (reference sequence). The CDR3 consists of 14 residues. This CDR3 is CASSNRGIKETQYF. Here the CDR3 DNA reads TGTGCCAGCAGCAACAGGGGGATTAAGGAGACCCAGTACTTC.

Only a few counts were recorded for this clone. The V and J genes are TRBV5-6 and TRBJ2-7; possibly TRBD1 for D (6 bases). The CDR3 has 14 residues. The germline V gene has CDR1 SGHDT and CDR2 YYEEEE. Trimming took off 2 bases at V and 1 base at J, with 10 bases between the two ends. In nucleotides, the CDR3 is TGTGCCAGCAGCTTACAGGGAGCGTCCTACGAGCAGTACTTC. It translates to CASSLQGASYEQYF. Variable domain in full (rest from reference TRBV5-6 and TRBJ2-7): DAGVTQSPTHLIKTRGQQVTLRCSPKSGHDTVSWYQQALGQGPQFIFQYYEEEERQRGNFPDRFSGHQFPNYSSELNVNALLLGDSALYLCASSLQGASYEQYFGPGTRLTVT.

The CDR3 protein is CASSLRPPSDTQYF. The CDR3 nucleotides are TGTGCCAGCAGCTTAAGGCCCCCCTCAGATACGCAGTATTTT. The chain links TRBV7-3 to TRBJ2-3; D is ambiguous. Looked up from germline, CDR1 is SGHTA and CDR2 is FQGTGA. This CDR3 is built from 14 residues. The V end lost 1 base, the J end lost 4 bases, and 9 bases lay between the germline ends.